These 10 T cell receptor beta chains share one sample of origin, sequenced in a study of T cell clones after liver transplantation. Measured with immunoSEQ multiplex PCR; TCRdb has only the in-frame clones, and not every one. The sample yields 95,000 to 110,000 clones, approximately 78% seen once. Sequenced here: CD4+ T cells from blood, sampled before liver transplant. The receptor set was obtained from a human donor who received a liver transplant.

The chain has TRBV9 and TRBJ1-5; D unresolved. Germline CDR1 is SGDLS and CDR2 is YYNGEE. V was cut by 0 bases and J by 1 base, with 5 bases left in between. The CDR3 consists of 14 residues. CDR3 bases: TGTGCCAGCAGCGTAGGAGGCAGCAATCAGCCCCAGCATTTT. Translation gives CASSVGGSNQPQHF.

At least ten counts were recorded for this clone. This chain connects TRBV4-2 to TRBJ2-7; no reliable D call. Germline assignment: CDR1 LGHNA and CDR2 YNFKEQ. The CDR3 length is 14 residues. Between the trimmed V and J ends, which lost 0 bases and 1 base, there was a span of 7 bases. DNA of the CDR3: TGTGCCAGCAGCCAAGATACTTCGTCCTACGAGCAGTACTTC. Translated, it gives CASSQDTSSYEQYF.

The genes are TRBV6-5 and TRBJ2-1; 8 nucleotides line up with TRBD2. The CDR3 is 16 residues long. V shed 2 bases, J shed 4 bases, and the junction held 7 bases outside the gene matches. Germline V gene sequence: CDR1 MNHEY, CDR2 SVGAGI. CDR3 in DNA: TGTGCCAGCAGTTACCATCTAGCGGGCGGTTACAATGAGCAGTTCTTC. It yields the protein CASSYHLAGGYNEQFF.

The chain recombines TRBV7-9 with TRBJ1-1, with 7 nucleotides matching TRBD1. Unmatched junction bases numbered 13, after V lost 5 bases and J lost 13 bases. CDR1 and CDR2 from the germline V gene are SEHNR and FQNEAQ (reference sequence). This CDR3 is 13 amino acids long. The CDR3 loop reads CASSHPQGRILFF. The CDR3, as DNA: TGTGCCAGCAGCCATCCACAGGGGCGGATTCTTTTCTTT.

The CDR3 is CASSASTVEQFF. CDR3 nucleotide sequence: TGTGCCAGTAGCGCATCTACGGTTGAGCAGTTCTTC. The V call is TRBV19, the J call TRBJ2-1; D remains unclear. V dropped 6 bases and J dropped 9 bases, with 12 bases sitting between them. The germline CDR1 and CDR2 sequences are LNHDA and SQIVND (reference sequence). The CDR3 runs to 12 residues.

This chain links TRBV11-2 with TRBJ1-1, with TRBD1 matching 7 bases. Germline V gives CDR1 SGHAT, CDR2 FQNNGV. Trimming at V came to 3 bases and at J to 1 base, leaving 5 bases not matched to a gene. The CDR3 runs 15 residues. The CDR3, as DNA: TGTGCCAGCAGCTTTCCGACAGGGAGGAACACTGAAGCTTTCTTT. Translated, it gives CASSFPTGRNTEAFF.

The genes are TRBV5-4 and TRBJ2-1; weak D call: TRBD2 (8 bases). The CDR3 extends over 15 amino acids. The V end was cut by 3 bases, the J end by 7 bases, with 17 bases between. Germline-derived CDR1 and CDR2 are SGHNT and YYREEE (reference sequence). Here the CDR3 reads CASSSGTRQGNEQFF. For the CDR3, the DNA is TGTGCCAGCAGCTCCGGGACTAGACAGGGAAATGAGCAGTTCTTC. Variable domain in full (rest from reference TRBV5-4 and TRBJ2-1): ETGVTQSPTHLIKTRGQQVTLRCSSQSGHNTVSWYQQALGQGPQFIFQYYREEENGRGNFPPRFSGLQFPNYSSELNVNALELDDSALYLCASSSGTRQGNEQFFGPGTRLTVL.

J is TRBJ1-3 and V is TRBV7-2; TRBD1 agrees at 9 bases. This CDR3 is built from 17 residues. Germline V gene lookup returns CDR1 SGHTA and CDR2 FQGNSA. J gave up 0 bases and V 5 bases, and 8 bases lay outside the gene matches. In DNA form, the CDR3 reads TGTGCCAGCAGCCCGGGACAGGGATCGGGCTCTGGAAACACCATATATTTT. Residues: CASSPGQGSGSGNTIYF.

This clone was picked up one time. The J gene is TRBJ2-7, the V gene TRBV7-9; 9 nucleotides agree with TRBD1. CDR1 and CDR2 (germline): SEHNR, FQNEAQ (reference sequence). CDR3 size: 14 residues. The junction had 4 bases not matched to a gene; V was cut back by 1 base and J by 6 bases. DNA of the CDR3: TGTGCCAGCAGCTTAGGGACAGGGGTCGGCGAGCAGTACTTC. Protein product: CASSLGTGVGEQYF.

This clone has only one observation. The J gene is TRBJ2-3, the V gene TRBV10-3; 7 bases are shared with TRBD2. With V trimmed by 10 bases and J by 0 bases, 10 bases remained unmatched. Germline values: CDR1 ENHRY, CDR2 SYGVKD. This CDR3 contains 15 residues. As DNA, the CDR3 is TGTGCCACACGACTTAGCGGGTTGAGCACAGATACGCAGTATTTT. Translating gives CATRLSGLSTDTQYF.